Each of the 15 T cell receptor beta chains below was sequenced from the same sample in a study of cytomegalovirus exposure and HLA in healthy donors (dated by TCRdb to about 2017). Library construction relied on the immunoSEQ multiplex PCR assay. A mixture of 60 forward primers for TCR Vbeta segments and 13 reverse primers for TCR Jbeta segments was used in the multiplex PCR. Imported from immuneACCESS, the table was reduced by TCRdb to in-frame sequences with V and J called. These copies leave out some clones; in studies compared against another copy, an unresolved V gene accounts for under half, and the cause of the remainder is not known. This sample gives approximately 170,000 clones in total; around four fifths of them show up just once. The ten most abundant clones make up about a tenth of the sample. Sequencing input: PBMCs. The receptors stem from a man between 18 and 35 years old in good health and CMV-seropositive.

The J gene is TRBJ1-5, the V gene TRBV15; 7 nucleotides align to TRBD1. After removal of 2 bases from V and 1 base from J, the junction contained 8 bases not matched to a gene. Per the germline V gene, CDR1 is LNHNV and CDR2 is YYDKDF (reference sequence). The CDR3 has 17 residues. The DNA for the CDR3 is TGTGCCACCAGCAGACCCAGACAGGGTCTAAGCAATCAGCCCCAGCATTTT. It translates to CATSRPRQGLSNQPQHF.

Regarding this clone: Other DNA sequences within the sample encode an identical CDR3. The gene calls are TRBV6-4 and TRBJ2-1; 8 bases fit TRBD2. Germline loops: CDR1 MRHNA, CDR2 SNTAGT. Trimming took 3 bases from V and 1 from J; bases not matched to a gene: 2. This CDR3 contains 15 residues. CDR3 in DNA: TGTGCCAGCAGTGAATCGGGAGGGTCCTACAATGAGCAGTTCTTC. This encodes CASSESGGSYNEQFF.

The chain has TRBV7-2 and TRBJ2-5, with 12 bases matching TRBD2. This CDR3 has 15 amino acids. Germline trimming cut 5 bases from V and 5 bases from J; bases unmatched to any gene: 6. Germline V lookup: CDR1 SGHTA, CDR2 FQGNSA. The CDR3 sequence is CASSPRLAGAETQYF. DNA for the CDR3: TGTGCCAGCAGCCCACGACTAGCGGGAGCGGAGACCCAGTACTTC.

The rearrangement links TRBV10-3 to TRBJ2-5; D gene uncertain. In germline, CDR1 is ENHRY, CDR2 SYGVKD. This CDR3 has 14 residues. V lost 8 bases, J lost 1 base, and 14 bases lay in between. The CDR3 coding sequence is TGTGCCATCCGGCGGAATAGTCCCCAAGAGACCCAGTACTTC. As protein: CAIRRNSPQETQYF.

The chain uses TRBV9 and TRBJ1-1; no clear D gene. V was shortened by 4 bases and J by 0 bases, with 10 bases between the two germline ends. The CDR3 length is 14 residues. The germline CDR1 and CDR2 sequences are SGDLS and YYNGEE. DNA of the CDR3: TGTGCCAGCAGCCCGGGGTCCATGAACACTGAAGCTTTCTTT. It codes for CASSPGSMNTEAFF. Full variable domain (missing parts from reference TRBV9 and TRBJ1-1): DSGVTQTPKHLITATGQRVTLRCSPRSGDLSVYWYQQSLDQGLQFLIQYYNGEERAKGNILERFSAQQFPDLHSELNLSSLELGDSALYFCASSPGSMNTEAFFGQGTRLTVV.

The chain couples TRBV11-1 to TRBJ2-3, with 9 bases aligning to TRBD1. Trimming removed 5 bases from V and 1 base from J; junction bases left unmatched: 7. There are 16 residues in the CDR3. CDR1 and CDR2 (germline): SGHAT, FQDESV (reference sequence). The CDR3 region is CASSTDRGEGTDTQYF. The CDR3 nucleotides are TGTGCCAGCAGCACGGACAGGGGCGAGGGCACAGATACGCAGTATTTT.

The chain uses TRBV27 and TRBJ2-3, with D uncertain. The CDR3 spans 11 residues. With 5 bases removed from V and 3 bases from J, the gap between germline ends came to 3 bases. Germline assignment: CDR1 MNHEY and CDR2 SMNVEV (reference sequence). The CDR3 reads CASSTTDTQYF. CDR3 DNA: TGTGCCAGCAGTACAACAGATACGCAGTATTTT.

On this clone itself: Likely a read error: the CDR3 ends without its conserved phenylalanine or tryptophan. J is TRBJ2-7 and V is TRBV28; TRBD1 matches 7 bases. Germline values: CDR1 MDHEN, CDR2 SYDVKM. The CDR3 is 12 residues long. V was pared by 4 bases and J by 6 bases, with 3 bases of the junction left unmatched. The CDR3 DNA is TGTGCCAGCAGTTGGTACAGGGGCGAGCAGTACCTC. It is translated as CASSWYRGEQYL.

Only one count was recorded for this clone. The V gene is TRBV2, the J gene TRBJ1-1; 7 positions agree with TRBD1. Trimming took 8 bases from V and 4 from J; bases not matched to a gene: 7. CDR3 length: 13 residues. CDR1 and CDR2 (germline): SNHLY, FYNNEI. CDR3 sequence: CASPRQGSTEAFF. The DNA for the CDR3 is TGTGCCAGCCCCAGACAGGGAAGCACTGAAGCTTTCTTT.

This sequence joins TRBV7-2 and TRBJ2-7; D gene unclear. This CDR3 contains 13 residues. Germline CDR1 reads SGHTA; CDR2 reads FQGNSA. The V end lost 0 bases, the J end lost 5 bases, and 8 bases lay between the germline ends. Here the CDR3 DNA reads TGTGCCAGCAGCTTAGCGCGAATCCACGAGCAGTACTTC. This sequence encodes CASSLARIHEQYF.

CDR3 residues: CASSETTGSRDSNQPQHF. The CDR3 DNA sequence: TGTGCCAGCAGTGAAACCACAGGGAGTAGGGATAGCAATCAGCCCCAGCATTTT. The V call is TRBV2, the J call TRBJ1-5; D may be TRBD1 (6 bases). V lost 2 bases to trimming and J lost 0 bases, with 17 bases between them. The germline V gene has CDR1 SNHLY and CDR2 FYNNEI. This CDR3 has 18 amino acids.

The V gene is TRBV28, the J gene TRBJ2-7, with TRBD1 matching over 9 bases. The CDR3 totals 15 residues. Germline V lookup: CDR1 MDHEN, CDR2 SYDVKM. The junction had 10 bases not matched to a gene; V was cut back by 6 bases and J by 4 bases. Here the CDR3 DNA reads TGTGCCAGCAGCCAAGGGGGGGGACAGGGATACGAGCAGTACTTC. Translation: CASSQGGGQGYEQYF. Complete variable domain (other parts from reference TRBV28 and TRBJ2-7): DVKVTQSSRYLVKRTGEKVFLECVQDMDHENMFWYRQDPGLGLRLIYFSYDVKMKEKGDIPEGYSVSREKKERFSLILESASTNQTSMYLCASSQGGGQGYEQYFGPGTRLTVT.

J is TRBJ2-7 and V is TRBV2; D possibly corresponds to TRBD1 (5 bases). Germline V CDR1 and CDR2: SNHLY, FYNNEI. This CDR3 region has 14 residues. Trimming took 9 bases from V and 2 from J, leaving 17 bases between them. The DNA for the CDR3 is TGTGCCAGTAGACTTGACAGCCTACCCTACGAGCAGTACTTC. Translating gives CASRLDSLPYEQYF.

This clone was counted only a few times. V usage is TRBV11-1 and J usage is TRBJ2-3; 8 bases are a match to TRBD1. This CDR3 is built from 15 residues. CDR1 is SGHAT, CDR2 FQDESV, per germline (reference sequence). V trimming: 5 bases; J trimming: 5 bases; junction bases outside the gene matches: 9. The CDR3 sequence is CASSRRTGSEDTQYF. The CDR3 DNA follows: TGTGCCAGCAGCCGAAGGACAGGGTCGGAAGATACGCAGTATTTT.

The CDR3 nucleotides are TGTGCCAGCACCCAGACAGGGGGATACGCGGAGCAGTACTTC. It encodes CASTQTGGYAEQYF. The V and J genes are TRBV6-1 and TRBJ2-7; 9 positions agree with TRBD1. The CDR3 length is 14 residues. V lost 7 bases to trimming and J lost 7 bases; unmatched junction nucleotides: 11. CDR1 and CDR2 from the germline V gene are MNHNS and SASEGT.